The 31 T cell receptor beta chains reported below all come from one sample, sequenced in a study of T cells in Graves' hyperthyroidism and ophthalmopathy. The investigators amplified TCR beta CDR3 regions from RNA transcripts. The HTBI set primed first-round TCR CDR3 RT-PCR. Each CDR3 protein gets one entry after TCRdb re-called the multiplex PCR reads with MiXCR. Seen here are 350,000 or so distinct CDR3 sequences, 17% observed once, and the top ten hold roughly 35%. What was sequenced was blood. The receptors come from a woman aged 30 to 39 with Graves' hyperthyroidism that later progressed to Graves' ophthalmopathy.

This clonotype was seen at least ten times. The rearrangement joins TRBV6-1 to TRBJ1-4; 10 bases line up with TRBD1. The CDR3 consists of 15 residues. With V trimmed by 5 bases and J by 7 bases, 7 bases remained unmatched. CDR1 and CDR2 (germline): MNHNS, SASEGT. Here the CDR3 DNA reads TGTGCCAGCAGTAATGACAGGGGGCGAGGTGAAAAACTGTTTTTT. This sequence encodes CASSNDRGRGEKLFF.

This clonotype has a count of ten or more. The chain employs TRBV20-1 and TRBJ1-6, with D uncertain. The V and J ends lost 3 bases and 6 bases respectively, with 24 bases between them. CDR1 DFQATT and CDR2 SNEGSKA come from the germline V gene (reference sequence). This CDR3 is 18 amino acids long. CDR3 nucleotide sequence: TGCAGTGCTAGTAATTTTTTTGCCGTGGGCAGACTTAATTCACCCCTCCACTTT. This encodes CSASNFFAVGRLNSPLHF.

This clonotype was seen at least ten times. CDR3: CASSRTTDYEQYF. DNA for the CDR3: TGTGCCAGCAGCCGAACGACTGATTACGAGCAGTACTTC. V usage is TRBV12-3 or TRBV12-4 and J usage is TRBJ2-7; D call uncertain. This CDR3 has 13 residues. With 6 bases removed from V and 4 bases from J, the gap between germline ends came to 13 bases.

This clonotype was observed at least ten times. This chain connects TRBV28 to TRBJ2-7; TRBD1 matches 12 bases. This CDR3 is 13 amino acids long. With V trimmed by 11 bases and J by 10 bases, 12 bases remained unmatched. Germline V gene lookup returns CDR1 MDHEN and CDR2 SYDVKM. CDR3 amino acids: CALRGQGARSQYF. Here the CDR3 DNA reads TGTGCCCTCCGGGGACAGGGGGCAAGGAGTCAGTACTTC. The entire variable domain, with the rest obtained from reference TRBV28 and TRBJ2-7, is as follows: DVKVTQSSRYLVKRTGEKVFLECVQDMDHENMFWYRQDPGLGLRLIYFSYDVKMKEKGDIPEGYSVSREKKERFSLILESASTNQTSMYLCALRGQGARSQYFGPGTRLTVT.

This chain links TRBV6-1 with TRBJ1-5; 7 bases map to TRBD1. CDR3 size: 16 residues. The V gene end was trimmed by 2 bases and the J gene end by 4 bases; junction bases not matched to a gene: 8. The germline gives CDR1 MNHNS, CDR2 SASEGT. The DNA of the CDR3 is TGTGCCAGCAGTGAAAGCAGACAGGGCCGTAATCAGCCCCAGCATTTT. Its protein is CASSESRQGRNQPQHF.

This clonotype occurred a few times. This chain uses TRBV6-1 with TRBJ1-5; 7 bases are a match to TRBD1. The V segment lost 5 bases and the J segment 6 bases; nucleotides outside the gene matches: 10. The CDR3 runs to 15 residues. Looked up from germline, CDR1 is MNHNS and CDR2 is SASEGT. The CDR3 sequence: CASSTLTGSGQPQHF. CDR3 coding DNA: TGTGCCAGCAGTACCTTGACAGGGTCGGGTCAGCCCCAGCATTTT.

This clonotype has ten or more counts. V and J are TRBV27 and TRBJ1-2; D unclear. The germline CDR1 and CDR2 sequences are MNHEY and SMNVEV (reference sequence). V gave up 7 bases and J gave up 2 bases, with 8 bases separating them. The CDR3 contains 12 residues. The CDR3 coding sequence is TGTGCCAGCAAGCAGAAAAACTATGGCTACACCTTC. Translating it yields CASKQKNYGYTF.

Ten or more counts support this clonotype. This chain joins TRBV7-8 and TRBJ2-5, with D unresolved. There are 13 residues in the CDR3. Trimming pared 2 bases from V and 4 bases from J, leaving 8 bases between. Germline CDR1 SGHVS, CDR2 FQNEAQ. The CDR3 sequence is CASSLIFGETQYF. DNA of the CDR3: TGTGCCAGCAGCTTAATATTTGGAGAGACCCAGTACTTC.

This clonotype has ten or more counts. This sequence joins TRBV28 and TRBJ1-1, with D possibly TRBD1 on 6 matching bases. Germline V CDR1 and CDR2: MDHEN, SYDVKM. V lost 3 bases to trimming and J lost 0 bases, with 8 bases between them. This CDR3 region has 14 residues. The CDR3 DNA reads TGTGCCAGCAGTTTCGGGACATTGAACACTGAAGCTTTCTTT. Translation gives CASSFGTLNTEAFF.

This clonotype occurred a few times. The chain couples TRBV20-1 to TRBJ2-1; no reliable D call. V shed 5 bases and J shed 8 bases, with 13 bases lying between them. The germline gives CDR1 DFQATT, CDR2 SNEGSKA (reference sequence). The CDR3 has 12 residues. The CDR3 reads CSAADYGYEQFF. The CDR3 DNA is TGCAGTGCTGCAGATTATGGCTATGAGCAGTTCTTC.

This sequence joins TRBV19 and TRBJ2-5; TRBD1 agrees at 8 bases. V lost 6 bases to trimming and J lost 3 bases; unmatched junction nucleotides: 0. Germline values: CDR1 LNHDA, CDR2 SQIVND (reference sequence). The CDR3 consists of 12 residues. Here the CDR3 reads CASRQGEETQYF. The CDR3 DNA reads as TGTGCCAGTAGACAGGGGGAAGAGACCCAGTACTTC.

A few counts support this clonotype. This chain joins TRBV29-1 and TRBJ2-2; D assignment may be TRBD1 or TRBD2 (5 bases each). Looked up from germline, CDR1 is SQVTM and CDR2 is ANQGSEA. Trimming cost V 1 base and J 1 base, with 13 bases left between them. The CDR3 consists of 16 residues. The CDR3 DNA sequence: TGCAGCGTTGAAGGGTGGGGGATCCTGAACACCGGGGAGCTGTTTTTT. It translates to CSVEGWGILNTGELFF.

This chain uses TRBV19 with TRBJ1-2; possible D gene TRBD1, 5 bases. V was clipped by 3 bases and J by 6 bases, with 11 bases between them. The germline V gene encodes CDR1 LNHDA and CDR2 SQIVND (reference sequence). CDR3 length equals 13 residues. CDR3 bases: TGTGCCAGTAGTATTAGAGGGGCTGATGGCTACACCTTC. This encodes CASSIRGADGYTF.

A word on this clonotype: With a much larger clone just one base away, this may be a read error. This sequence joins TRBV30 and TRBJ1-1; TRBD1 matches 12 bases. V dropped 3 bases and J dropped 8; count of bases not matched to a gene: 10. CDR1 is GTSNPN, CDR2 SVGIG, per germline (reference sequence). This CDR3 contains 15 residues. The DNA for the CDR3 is TGTGCCTGGAGGGCTCGGGACAGGGGGCGAGGAGAAGCTTTCTTT. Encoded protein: CAWRARDRGRGEAFF.

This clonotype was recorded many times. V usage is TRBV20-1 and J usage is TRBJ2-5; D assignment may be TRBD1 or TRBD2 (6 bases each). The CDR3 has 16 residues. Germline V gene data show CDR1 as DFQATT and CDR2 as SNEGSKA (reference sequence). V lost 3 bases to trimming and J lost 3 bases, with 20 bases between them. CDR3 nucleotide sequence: TGCAGTGCTAGTATAGGATGGGGGGCCAGTAAAGAGACCCAGTACTTC. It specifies CSASIGWGASKETQYF.

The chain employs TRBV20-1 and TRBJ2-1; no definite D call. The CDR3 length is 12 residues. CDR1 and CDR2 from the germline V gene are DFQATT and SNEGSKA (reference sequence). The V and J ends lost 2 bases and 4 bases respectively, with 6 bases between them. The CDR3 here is CSARYSYNEQFF. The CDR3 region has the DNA TGCAGTGCTAGATACAGTTACAATGAGCAGTTCTTC.

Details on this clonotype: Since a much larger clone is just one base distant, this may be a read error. The CDR3 nucleotides are TGCAGTGCTGCAGACGGGTCAGCGGATAATTCACCCCTCCACTTT. It yields the protein CSAADGSADNSPLHF. The chain has TRBV20-1 and TRBJ1-6; D unclear. V dropped 5 bases and J dropped 5 bases, with 16 bases sitting between them. Germline V CDR1 and CDR2: DFQATT, SNEGSKA (reference sequence). The CDR3 covers 15 residues.

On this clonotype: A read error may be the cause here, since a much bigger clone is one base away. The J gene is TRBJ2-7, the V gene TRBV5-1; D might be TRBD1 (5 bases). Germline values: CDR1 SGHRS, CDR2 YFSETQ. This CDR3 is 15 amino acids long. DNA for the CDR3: TGCGCCAGCAGCTTGGACAGGAGTCCTTCCTACGGGCAGTACTTC. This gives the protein CASSLDRSPSYGQYF.

CDR3 nucleotides: TGCAGCACCCCGACCAGCACAGATACGCAGTATTTT. The encoded protein is CSTPTSTDTQYF. The gene calls are TRBV20-1 and TRBJ2-3; no definite D call. The CDR3 consists of 12 residues. The germline CDR1 and CDR2 sequences are DFQATT and SNEGSKA (reference sequence).

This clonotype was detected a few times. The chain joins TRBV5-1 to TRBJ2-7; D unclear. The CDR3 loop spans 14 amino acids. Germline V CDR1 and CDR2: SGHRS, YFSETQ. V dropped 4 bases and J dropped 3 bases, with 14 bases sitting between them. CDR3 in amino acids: CASSKEGQVYEQYF. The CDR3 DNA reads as TGCGCCAGCAGCAAGGAAGGGCAGGTCTACGAGCAGTACTTC.

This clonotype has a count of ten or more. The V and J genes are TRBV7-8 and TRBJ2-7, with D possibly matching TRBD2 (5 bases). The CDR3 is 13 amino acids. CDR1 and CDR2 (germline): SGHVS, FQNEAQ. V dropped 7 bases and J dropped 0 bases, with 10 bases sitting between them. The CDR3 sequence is CASTSFSSYEQYF. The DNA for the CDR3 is TGTGCCAGCACTAGCTTCAGCTCCTACGAGCAGTACTTC. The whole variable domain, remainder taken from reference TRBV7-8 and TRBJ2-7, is GAGVSQSPRYKVAKRGQDVALRCDPISGHVSLFWYQQALGQGPEFLTYFQNEAQLDKSGLPSDRFFAERPEGSVSTLKIQRTQQEDSAVYLCASTSFSSYEQYFGPGTRLTVT.

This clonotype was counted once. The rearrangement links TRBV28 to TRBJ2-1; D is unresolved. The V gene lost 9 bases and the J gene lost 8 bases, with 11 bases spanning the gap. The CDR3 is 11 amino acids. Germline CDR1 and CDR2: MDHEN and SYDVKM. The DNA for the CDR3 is TGTGCCAGTTTCAGTGGCGATGAGCAGTTCTTC. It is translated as CASFSGDEQFF.

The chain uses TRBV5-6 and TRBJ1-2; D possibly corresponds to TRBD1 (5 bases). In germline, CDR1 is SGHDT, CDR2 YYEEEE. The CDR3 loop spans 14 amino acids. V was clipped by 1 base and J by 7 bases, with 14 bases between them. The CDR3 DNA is TGTGCCAGCAGCTTGAGTGGGGCCATTTTTGGCTACACCTTC. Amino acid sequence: CASSLSGAIFGYTF. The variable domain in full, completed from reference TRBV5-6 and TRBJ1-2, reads DAGVTQSPTHLIKTRGQQVTLRCSPKSGHDTVSWYQQALGQGPQFIFQYYEEEERQRGNFPDRFSGHQFPNYSSELNVNALLLGDSALYLCASSLSGAIFGYTFGSGTRLTVV.

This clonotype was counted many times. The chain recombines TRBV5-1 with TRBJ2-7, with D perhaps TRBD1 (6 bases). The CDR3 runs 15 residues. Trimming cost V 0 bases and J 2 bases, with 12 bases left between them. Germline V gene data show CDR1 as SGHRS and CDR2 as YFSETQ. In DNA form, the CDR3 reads TGCGCCAGCAGCTTGGGTTACAGGGAACCCTACGAGCAGTACTTC. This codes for CASSLGYREPYEQYF.

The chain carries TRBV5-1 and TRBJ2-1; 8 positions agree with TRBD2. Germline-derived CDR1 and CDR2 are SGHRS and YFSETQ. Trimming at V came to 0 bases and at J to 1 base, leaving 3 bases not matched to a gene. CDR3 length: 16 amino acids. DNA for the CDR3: TGCGCCAGCAGCTTGGCGGGACTAGGTTCCTACAATGAGCAGTTCTTC. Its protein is CASSLAGLGSYNEQFF.

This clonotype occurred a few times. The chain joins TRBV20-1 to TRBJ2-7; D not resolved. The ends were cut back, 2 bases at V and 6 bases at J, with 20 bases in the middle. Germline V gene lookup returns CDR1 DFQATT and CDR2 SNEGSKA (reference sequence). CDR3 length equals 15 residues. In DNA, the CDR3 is TGCAGTGCTAGACAGAAACGCCCCCTGTGGGGCGAGCAGTACTTC. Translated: CSARQKRPLWGEQYF.

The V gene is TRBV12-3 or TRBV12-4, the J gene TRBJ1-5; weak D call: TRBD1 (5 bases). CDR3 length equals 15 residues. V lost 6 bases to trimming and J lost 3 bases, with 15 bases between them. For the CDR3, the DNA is TGTGCCAGCAGGGAAGCGGGGGGGGACAATCAGCCCCAGCATTTT. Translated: CASREAGGDNQPQHF.

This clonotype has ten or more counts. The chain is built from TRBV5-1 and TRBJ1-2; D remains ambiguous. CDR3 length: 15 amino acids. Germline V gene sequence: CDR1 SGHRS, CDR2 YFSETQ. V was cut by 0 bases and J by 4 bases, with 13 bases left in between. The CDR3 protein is CASSLEQPSVYGYTF. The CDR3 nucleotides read TGCGCCAGCAGCTTGGAACAGCCCTCCGTCTATGGCTACACCTTC.

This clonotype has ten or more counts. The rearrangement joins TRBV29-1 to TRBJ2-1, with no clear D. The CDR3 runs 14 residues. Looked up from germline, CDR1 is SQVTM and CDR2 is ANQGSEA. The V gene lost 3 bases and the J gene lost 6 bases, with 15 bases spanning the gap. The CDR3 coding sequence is TGCAGCGTTGAGACTGGGGTCTGGAGCAATGAGCAGTTCTTC. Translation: CSVETGVWSNEQFF.

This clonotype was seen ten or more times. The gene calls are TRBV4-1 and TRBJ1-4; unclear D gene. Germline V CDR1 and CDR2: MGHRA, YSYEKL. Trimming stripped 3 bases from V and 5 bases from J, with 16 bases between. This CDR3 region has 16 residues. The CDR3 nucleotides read TGCGCCAGCAGCCAGCACCCGGACGGGTCAAATGAAAAACTGTTTTTT. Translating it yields CASSQHPDGSNEKLFF.

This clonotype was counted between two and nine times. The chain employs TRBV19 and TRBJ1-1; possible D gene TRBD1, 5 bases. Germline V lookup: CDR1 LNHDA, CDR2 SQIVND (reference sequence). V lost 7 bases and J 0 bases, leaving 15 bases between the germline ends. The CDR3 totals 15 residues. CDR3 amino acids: CASTAIDSLNTEAFF. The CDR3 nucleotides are TGTGCCAGTACCGCAATCGACAGCCTGAACACTGAAGCTTTCTTT. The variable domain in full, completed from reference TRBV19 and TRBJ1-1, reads DGGITQSPKYLFRKEGQNVTLSCEQNLNHDAMYWYRQDPGQGLRLIYYSQIVNDFQKGDIAEGYSVSREKKESFPLTVTSAQKNPTAFYLCASTAIDSLNTEAFFGQGTRLTVV.